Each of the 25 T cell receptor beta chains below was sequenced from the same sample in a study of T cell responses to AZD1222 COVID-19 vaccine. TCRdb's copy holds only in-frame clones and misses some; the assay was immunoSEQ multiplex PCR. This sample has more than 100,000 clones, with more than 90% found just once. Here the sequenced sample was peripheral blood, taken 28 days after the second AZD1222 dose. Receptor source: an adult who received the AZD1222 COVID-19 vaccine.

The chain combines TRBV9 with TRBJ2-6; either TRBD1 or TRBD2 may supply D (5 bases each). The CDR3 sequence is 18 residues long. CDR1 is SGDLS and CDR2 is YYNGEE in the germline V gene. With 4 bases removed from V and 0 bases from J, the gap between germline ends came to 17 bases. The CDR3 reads CASSPIGAFPSGANVLTF. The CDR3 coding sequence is TGTGCCAGCAGCCCCATCGGGGCTTTCCCCTCTGGGGCCAACGTCCTGACTTTC.

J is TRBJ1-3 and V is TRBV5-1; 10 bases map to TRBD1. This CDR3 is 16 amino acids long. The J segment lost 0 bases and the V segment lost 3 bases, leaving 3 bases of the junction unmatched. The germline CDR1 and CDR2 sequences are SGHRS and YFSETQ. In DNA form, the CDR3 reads TGCGCCAGCAGCTCCGGACAGGGGGGCTCTGGAAACACCATATATTTT. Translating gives CASSSGQGGSGNTIYF. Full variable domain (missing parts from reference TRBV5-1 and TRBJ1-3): KAGVTQTPRYLIKTRGQQVTLSCSPISGHRSVSWYQQTPGQGLQFLFEYFSETQRNKGNFPGRFSGRQFSNSRSEMNVSTLELGDSALYLCASSSGQGGSGNTIYFGEGSWLTVV.

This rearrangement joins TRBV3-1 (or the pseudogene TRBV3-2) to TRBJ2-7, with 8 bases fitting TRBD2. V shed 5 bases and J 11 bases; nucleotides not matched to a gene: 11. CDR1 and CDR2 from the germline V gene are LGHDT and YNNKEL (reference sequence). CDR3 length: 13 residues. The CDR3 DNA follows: TGTGCCAGCAGCTCGAAGCGGGAGAGTGCGAAGTACGTC. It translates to CASSSKRESAKYV.

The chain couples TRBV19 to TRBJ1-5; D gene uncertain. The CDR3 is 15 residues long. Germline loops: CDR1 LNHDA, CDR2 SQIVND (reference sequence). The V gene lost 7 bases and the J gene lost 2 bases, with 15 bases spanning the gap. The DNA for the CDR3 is TGTGCCAGTAAAGAAGGGTCGAATGGCAATCAGCCCCAGCATTTT. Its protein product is CASKEGSNGNQPQHF.

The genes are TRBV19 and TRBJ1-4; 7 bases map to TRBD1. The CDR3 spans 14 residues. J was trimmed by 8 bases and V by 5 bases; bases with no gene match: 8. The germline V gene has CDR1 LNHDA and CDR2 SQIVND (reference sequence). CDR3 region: CASSPRQGQEKLFF. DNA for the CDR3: TGTGCCAGTAGTCCAAGACAGGGTCAGGAAAAACTGTTTTTT.

CDR3 residues: CSVRVQGNTEAFF. CDR3 bases: TGCAGCGTTCGGGTACAGGGGAACACTGAAGCTTTCTTT. This chain links TRBV29-1 with TRBJ1-1, with D perhaps TRBD1 (6 bases). The CDR3 is 13 residues long. V was cut by 5 bases and J by 1 base, with 11 bases left in between. Per germline, CDR1 SQVTM and CDR2 ANQGSEA.

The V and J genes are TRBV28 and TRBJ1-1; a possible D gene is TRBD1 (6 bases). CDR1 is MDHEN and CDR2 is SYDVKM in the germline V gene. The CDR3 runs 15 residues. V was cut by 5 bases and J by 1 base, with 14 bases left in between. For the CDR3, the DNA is TGTGCCAGCAGTCCAAGGGGGACCCAGAACACTGAAGCTTTCTTT. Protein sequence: CASSPRGTQNTEAFF.

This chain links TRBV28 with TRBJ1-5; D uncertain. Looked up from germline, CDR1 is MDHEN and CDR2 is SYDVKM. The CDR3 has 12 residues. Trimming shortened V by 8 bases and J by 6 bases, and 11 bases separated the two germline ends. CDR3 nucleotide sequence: TGTGCCAGCCAACAGTCGTTTCAGCCCCAGCATTTT. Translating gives CASQQSFQPQHF.

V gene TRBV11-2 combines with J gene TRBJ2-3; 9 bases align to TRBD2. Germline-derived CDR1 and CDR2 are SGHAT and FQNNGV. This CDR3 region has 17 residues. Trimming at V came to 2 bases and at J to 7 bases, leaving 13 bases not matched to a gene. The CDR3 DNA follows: TGTGCCAGCAGCTTAATAAGCGGGAGGCCCGGCGAGCATACGCAGTATTTT. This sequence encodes CASSLISGRPGEHTQYF.

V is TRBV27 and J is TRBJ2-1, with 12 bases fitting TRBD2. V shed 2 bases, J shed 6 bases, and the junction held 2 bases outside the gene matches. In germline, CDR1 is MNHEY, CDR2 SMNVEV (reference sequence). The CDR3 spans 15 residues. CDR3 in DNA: TGTGCCAGCAGTTTAGGACTAGCGGGACTCAATGAGCAGTTCTTC. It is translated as CASSLGLAGLNEQFF.

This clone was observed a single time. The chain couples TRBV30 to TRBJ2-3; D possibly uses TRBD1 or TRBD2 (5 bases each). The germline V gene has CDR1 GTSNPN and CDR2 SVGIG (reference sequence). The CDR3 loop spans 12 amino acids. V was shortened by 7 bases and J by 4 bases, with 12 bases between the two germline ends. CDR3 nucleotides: TGTGCCTTGGATGGGGGTTCAGATACGCAGTATTTT. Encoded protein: CALDGGSDTQYF.

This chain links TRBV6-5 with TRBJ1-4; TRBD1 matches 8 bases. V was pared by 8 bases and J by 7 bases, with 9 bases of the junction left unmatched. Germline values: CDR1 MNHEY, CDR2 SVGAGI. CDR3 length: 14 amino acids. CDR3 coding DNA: TGTGCCAGCGCCGTCAGGGGGCAGGCTGAAAAACTGTTTTTT. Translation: CASAVRGQAEKLFF.

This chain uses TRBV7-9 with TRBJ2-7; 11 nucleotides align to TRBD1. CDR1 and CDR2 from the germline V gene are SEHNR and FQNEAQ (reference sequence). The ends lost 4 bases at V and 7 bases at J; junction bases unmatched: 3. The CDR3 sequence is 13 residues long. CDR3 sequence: CASSSGTGGEQYV. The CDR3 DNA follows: TGTGCCAGCAGCTCCGGGACAGGGGGAGAGCAGTACGTC.

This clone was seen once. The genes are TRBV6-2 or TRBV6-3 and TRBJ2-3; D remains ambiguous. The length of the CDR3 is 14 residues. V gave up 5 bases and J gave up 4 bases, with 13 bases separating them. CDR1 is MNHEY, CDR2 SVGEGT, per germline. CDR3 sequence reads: CASSGRRAADTQYF. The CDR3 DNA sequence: TGTGCCAGCAGTGGACGTCGAGCCGCAGATACGCAGTATTTT.

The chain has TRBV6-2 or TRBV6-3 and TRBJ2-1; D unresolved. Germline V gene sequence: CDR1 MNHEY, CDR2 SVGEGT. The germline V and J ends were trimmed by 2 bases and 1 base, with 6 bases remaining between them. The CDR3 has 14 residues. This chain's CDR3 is CASSYRESYNEQFF. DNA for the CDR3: TGTGCCAGCAGTTACCGAGAGTCCTACAATGAGCAGTTCTTC.

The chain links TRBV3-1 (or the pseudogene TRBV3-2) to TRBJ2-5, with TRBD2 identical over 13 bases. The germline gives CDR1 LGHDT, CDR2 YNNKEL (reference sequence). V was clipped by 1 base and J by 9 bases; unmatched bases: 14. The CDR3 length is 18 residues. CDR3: CASSQVVGLAGPDEAQYF. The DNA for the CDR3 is TGTGCCAGCAGCCAAGTTGTGGGACTAGCGGGGCCCGACGAGGCCCAGTACTTC.

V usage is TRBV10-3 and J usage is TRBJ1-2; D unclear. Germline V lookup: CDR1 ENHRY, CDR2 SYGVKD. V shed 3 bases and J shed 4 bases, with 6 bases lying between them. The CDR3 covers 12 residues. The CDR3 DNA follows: TGTGCCATCAGTGACAGAAGCTATGGCTACACCTTC. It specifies CAISDRSYGYTF.

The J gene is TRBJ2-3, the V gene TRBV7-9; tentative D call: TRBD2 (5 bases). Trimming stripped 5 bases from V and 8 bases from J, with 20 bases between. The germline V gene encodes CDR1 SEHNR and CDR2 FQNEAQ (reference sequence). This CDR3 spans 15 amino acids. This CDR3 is CASSPWTEGIGTQYF. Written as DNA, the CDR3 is TGTGCCAGCAGCCCGTGGACCGAGGGTATAGGTACGCAGTATTTT.

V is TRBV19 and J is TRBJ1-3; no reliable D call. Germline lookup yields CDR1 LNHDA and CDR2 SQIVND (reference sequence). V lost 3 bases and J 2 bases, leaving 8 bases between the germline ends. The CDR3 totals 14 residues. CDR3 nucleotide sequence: TGTGCCAGTAGTATTTCAGAGGCTGGAAACACCATATATTTT. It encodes CASSISEAGNTIYF.

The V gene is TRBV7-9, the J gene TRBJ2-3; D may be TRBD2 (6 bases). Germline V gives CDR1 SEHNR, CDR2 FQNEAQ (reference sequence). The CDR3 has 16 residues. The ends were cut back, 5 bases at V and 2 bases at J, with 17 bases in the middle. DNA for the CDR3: TGTGCCAGCAGCCCCTTATCTGGAGGGGCCACAGATACGCAGTATTTT. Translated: CASSPLSGGATDTQYF.

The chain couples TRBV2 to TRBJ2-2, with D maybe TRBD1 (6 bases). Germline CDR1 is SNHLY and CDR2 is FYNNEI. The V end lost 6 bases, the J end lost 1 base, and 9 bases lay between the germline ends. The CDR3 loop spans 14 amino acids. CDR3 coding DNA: TGTGCCAGCAGGGGACATTGGAACACCGGGGAGCTGTTTTTT. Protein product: CASRGHWNTGELFF.

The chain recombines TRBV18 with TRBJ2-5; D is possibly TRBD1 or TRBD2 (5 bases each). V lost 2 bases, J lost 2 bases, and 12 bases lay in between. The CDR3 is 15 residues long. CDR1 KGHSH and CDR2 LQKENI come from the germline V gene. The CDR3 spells CASSPFAGTQETQYF. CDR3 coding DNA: TGTGCCAGCTCACCATTTGCAGGGACGCAAGAGACCCAGTACTTC.

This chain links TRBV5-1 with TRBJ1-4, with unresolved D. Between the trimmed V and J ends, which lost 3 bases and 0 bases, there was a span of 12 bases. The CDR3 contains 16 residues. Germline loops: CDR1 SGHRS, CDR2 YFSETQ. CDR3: CASSSNLGATNEKLFF. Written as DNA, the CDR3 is TGCGCCAGCAGCTCCAATTTAGGCGCAACTAATGAAAAACTGTTTTTT.

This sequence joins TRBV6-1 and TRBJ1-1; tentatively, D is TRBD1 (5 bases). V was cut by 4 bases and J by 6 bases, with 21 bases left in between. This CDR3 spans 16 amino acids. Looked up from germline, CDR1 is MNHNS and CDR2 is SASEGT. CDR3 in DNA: TGTGCCAGCAGTGTTCTATCCGGGACGCCGGGGGCTGAAGCTTTCTTT. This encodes CASSVLSGTPGAEAFF.

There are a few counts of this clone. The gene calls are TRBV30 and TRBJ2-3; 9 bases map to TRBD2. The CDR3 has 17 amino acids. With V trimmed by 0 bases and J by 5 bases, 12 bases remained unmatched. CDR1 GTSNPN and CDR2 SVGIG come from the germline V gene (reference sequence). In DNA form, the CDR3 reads TGTGCCTGGAGTGTACGGGCTAGCGGGGTGGGTATAGATACGCAGTATTTT. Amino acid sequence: CAWSVRASGVGIDTQYF.